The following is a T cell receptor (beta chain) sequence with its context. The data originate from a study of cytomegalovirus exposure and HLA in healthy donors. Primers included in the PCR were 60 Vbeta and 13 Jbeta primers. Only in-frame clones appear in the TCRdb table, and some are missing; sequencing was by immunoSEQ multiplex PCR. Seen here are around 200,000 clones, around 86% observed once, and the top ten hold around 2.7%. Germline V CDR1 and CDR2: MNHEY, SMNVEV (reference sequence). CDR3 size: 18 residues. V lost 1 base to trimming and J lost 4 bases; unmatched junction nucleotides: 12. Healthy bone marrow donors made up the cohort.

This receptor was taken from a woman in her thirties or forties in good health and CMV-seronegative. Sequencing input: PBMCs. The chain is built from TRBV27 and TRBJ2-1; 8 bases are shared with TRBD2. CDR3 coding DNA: TGTGCCAGCAGTTTATTAGGGGTAGCGGGATCGGTTTACAATGAGCAGTTCTTC. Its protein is CASSLLGVAGSVYNEQFF.